Listed below are T cell receptor beta chains from one sample, sequenced in a study of T cells in Graves' hyperthyroidism and ophthalmopathy. From the multiplex PCR reads, TCRdb called clonotypes with MiXCR, one entry per CDR3 protein. The profile covers about 360,000 distinct CDR3 sequences, with 13% appearing a single time and roughly 9.2% taken by the ten largest. The specimen was blood. The receptors come from a woman younger than 35 with Graves' hyperthyroidism. Both conserved end residues are part of each CDR3. A D gene is named only where the DNA matches it firmly. Rows give clone size only sometimes, using once, few, many, or a class for an expanded clone.

j_call	d_call	v_call	clone_size	cdr3_nt	cdr3_aa
TRBJ2-1	.	TRBV7-8	.	TGTGCCAGCACCGGACGGGTTGTCAACAATGAGCAGTTCTTC	CASTGRVVNNEQFF
TRBJ2-5	TRBD1	TRBV30	.	TGTGCCTGGAGCCTCTTGGGACAGCCAGAAGAGACCCAGTACTTC	CAWSLLGQPEETQYF
TRBJ1-2	TRBD1	TRBV6-2/TRBV6-3	many	TGTGCCAGCAGTTCCCTGTCGACAGGGGACGGCTACACCTTC	CASSSLSTGDGYTF
TRBJ2-3	TRBD1	TRBV5-1	.	TGCGCCAGCAGCTTGGGAGAGGGGGCGGAGGTAGATACGCAGTATTTT	CASSLGEGAEVDTQYF
TRBJ1-5	.	TRBV24-1	many	TGTGCCACCAGTGATTTGCAGGGCCAGCCCCAGCATTTT	CATSDLQGQPQHF
TRBJ1-2	TRBD1	TRBV10-3	many	TGTGCCATCAGTGGGGACAGCTATGGCTACACCTTC	CAISGDSYGYTF
TRBJ2-3	TRBD2	TRBV27	many	TGTGCCAGCAGTGTTAGGACTAGCGGCACAGATACGCAGTATTTT	CASSVRTSGTDTQYF
TRBJ2-7	.	TRBV6-2/TRBV6-3	many	TGTGCCAGCACTGCTCTTCAAAGCTCCTACGAGCAGTACTTC	CASTALQSSYEQYF
TRBJ2-1	TRBD2	TRBV20-1	.	TGCAGTGCTAGGGATGGCGCTAGCGGGGGGTACAATGAGCAGTTCTTC	CSARDGASGGYNEQFF
TRBJ2-1	.	TRBV7-6	many	TGTGCCAGCAGCCCGACTGGGGGAGTAGTCAATGAGCAGTTCTTC	CASSPTGGVVNEQFF
TRBJ2-7	.	TRBV10-3	many	TGTGCCATCATTGACACCTTCGAGCAGTACTTC	CAIIDTFEQYF
TRBJ1-1	.	TRBV10-3	.	TGTGCCATCAGGCGTATGTCAGACACTGAAGCTTTCTTT	CAIRRMSDTEAFF
TRBJ2-2	TRBD1	TRBV29-1	few	TGCAGCGTTGGGGACAGGGGTATGTCGACGCTGTTTTTT	CSVGDRGMSTLFF
TRBJ2-3	.	TRBV2	many	TGTGCCAGCAGTGAAGCGCCGCATGCTGGAACAGATACGCAGTATTTT	CASSEAPHAGTDTQYF
TRBJ2-3	TRBD2	TRBV11-2	many	TGTGCCAGCAGTCAAATAGCGGGAGGAGGCACAGATACGCAGTATTTT	CASSQIAGGGTDTQYF
TRBJ1-2	.	TRBV19	.	TGTGCCAGTAGTGGGGCAGTATCTAACTATGGCTACACCTTC	CASSGAVSNYGYTF
TRBJ2-7	.	TRBV27	.	TGTGCCGGCAGTTTAGGGTCAGAGTACGAGCAGTACTTC	CAGSLGSEYEQYF
TRBJ1-4	.	TRBV2	many	TGTGCCAGCAGTGCCCTGGCCAATGAAAAACTGTTTTTT	CASSALANEKLFF
TRBJ1-3	.	TRBV9	.	TGTGCCAGCAGCCCTAAGATATGGGACACCATATATTTT	CASSPKIWDTIYF
TRBJ2-7	.	TRBV28	many	TGTGCCAGCAGGCAGGGGAGCTACGAGCAGTACTTC	CASRQGSYEQYF
TRBJ1-1	TRBD1	TRBV19	.	TGTGCCAGTAGTCCAGGGGGGTACGAAGCTTTCTTT	CASSPGGYEAFF
TRBJ2-1	.	TRBV4-2	.	TGTGCCAGCAGCCAAGACGGCGGACCCTCCTACAATGAGCAGTTCTTC	CASSQDGGPSYNEQFF
TRBJ2-2	TRBD1	TRBV6-1	few	TGTGCCAGCAGGTCCCTAGGACAGGGTCATACACTTGGCGGGGAGCTGTTTTTT	CASRSLGQGHTLGGELFF
TRBJ2-2	.	TRBV7-8	few	TGTGCCAGCAGCTCCCTTCCCGGGGAGCTGTTTTTT	CASSSLPGELFF
TRBJ2-5	.	TRBV4-1	few	TGCGCCAGCAGCCAAGGGTTATCCTGGACAGTCCAAGAGACCCAGTACTTC	CASSQGLSWTVQETQYF
TRBJ2-2	TRBD2	TRBV12-3/TRBV12-4	many	TGTGCCAGCAGTCCCCAGGCTAGCGGGTGGAACACCGGGGAGCTGTTTTTT	CASSPQASGWNTGELFF
TRBJ1-1	TRBD1	TRBV6-2/TRBV6-3	few	TGTGCCAGCAGAGGAATACAGGGGAGCACTGGAGCTTTCTTT	CASRGIQGSTGAFF
TRBJ2-2	.	TRBV5-6	.	TGTGCCAGCAGCTTGGGCCCCCCGGGGCAGTCCACCGGGGAGCTGTTTTTT	CASSLGPPGQSTGELFF
TRBJ2-1	.	TRBV28	many	TGTGCCAGCAGTTTAAGGTCACTAGCCAACAATGAGCAGTTCTTC	CASSLRSLANNEQFF
TRBJ1-1	.	TRBV9	many	TGTGCCAGCAGCGTAGCGGATGACACTGAAGCTTTCTTT	CASSVADDTEAFF
TRBJ1-2	TRBD1	TRBV19	.	TGTGCCAGTACGCTCAGGGACAGGGGTACGAGCTACACCTTC	CASTLRDRGTSYTF
TRBJ2-6	.	TRBV29-1	.	TGCAGCGTAATGACCCAATCCCTGAGCTCTGGGGCCAACGTCCTGACTTTC	CSVMTQSLSSGANVLTF
TRBJ2-7	TRBD1	TRBV28	many	TGTGCCAGCAGTTTATACGGGACAGGGAGTTACGAGCAGTACTTC	CASSLYGTGSYEQYF
TRBJ2-2	TRBD2	TRBV9	.	TGTGCCAGCGGGACTAGTAACACCGGGGAGCTGTTTTTT	CASGTSNTGELFF
TRBJ2-5	TRBD2	TRBV20-1	.	TGCAGTGCTAGATGGCTAGCGGGTGAGGGGACCCAGTACTTC	CSARWLAGEGTQYF
TRBJ2-2	.	TRBV6-8	.	TGTGCCAGCAGTTACTCGGGGGGACGGATCACCGGGGAGCTGTTTTTT	CASSYSGGRITGELFF
TRBJ2-1	.	TRBV3-1	.	TGTGCCAGCAGCTCCCACAGGTTGGCTGAGCAGTTCTTC	CASSSHRLAEQFF
TRBJ2-3	TRBD2	TRBV10-3	many	TGTGCCTCCAACGGGGAGCGGGAGGGCCTTAGGGGCACAGATACGCAGTATTTT	CASNGEREGLRGTDTQYF
TRBJ1-4	TRBD1	TRBV9	.	TGTGCCAGCAGCCGCGGACAGGCCGCTAATGAAAAACTGTTTTTT	CASSRGQAANEKLFF
TRBJ2-1	.	TRBV11-3	.	TGTGCCAGCAGCCGTGGCGGGGCGAACAATGAGCAGTTCTTC	CASSRGGANNEQFF
TRBJ1-3	.	TRBV4-1	.	TGCGCCAGCAGCCAAGGGGTTGGGCTGATCTCTGGAAACACCATATATTTT	CASSQGVGLISGNTIYF
TRBJ2-3	TRBD1	TRBV18	many	TGTGCCAGCTCACCACCGGGACAGAGATCCCCAGATACGCAGTATTTT	CASSPPGQRSPDTQYF
TRBJ2-7	.	TRBV9	many	TGTGCCAGCAGCGTTGACGGGACCTCCCTGGGCGAGCAGTACTTC	CASSVDGTSLGEQYF
TRBJ1-4	TRBD1	TRBV20-1	few	TGCAGTGCTAGAGAGGGGACAGGGGTACGAAAACTGTTTTTT	CSAREGTGVRKLFF
TRBJ2-4	TRBD2	TRBV13	many	TGTGCCAGCAGCTTAGGCCCCGGGGGGTTAAACATTCAGTACTTC	CASSLGPGGLNIQYF
TRBJ1-5	.	TRBV19	.	TGTGCCAGTAGTATCCAGGGTCTGCACCAGCCCCAGCATTTT	CASSIQGLHQPQHF
TRBJ1-1	TRBD1	TRBV19	.	TGTGCCAGTAGGGACAGGGGGCCCAGGGTTTGGACTGAAGCTCTCTTT	CASRDRGPRVWTEALF
TRBJ1-6	.	TRBV19	many	TGTGCCAGTAGTTCCGCTTGGGGATCACCCCTCCACTTT	CASSSAWGSPLHF
TRBJ2-7	.	TRBV11-2	.	TGTGCCAGCAGCGTCGTTGGGTTTAGCTCCTACGAGCAGTACTTC	CASSVVGFSSYEQYF
TRBJ2-7	TRBD1	TRBV6-1	many	TGTGCCAGCAGGGAACAGGGGTATGGGTTCCACGAGCAGTACTTC	CASREQGYGFHEQYF
TRBJ2-7	.	TRBV11-2	many	TGTGCCAGCAGCTTAGCTCGCAGAGCTACCTACGAGCAGTACTTC	CASSLARRATYEQYF
TRBJ1-6	.	TRBV6-1	many	TGTGCCAGCAGTGCAGTTGCGGTGGGCTATAATTCACCCCTCCACTTT	CASSAVAVGYNSPLHF
TRBJ2-2	TRBD1	TRBV9	.	TGTGCCAGCAGCGAATTCTTCAGGACAGGGGCCTACAACACCGGGGAGCTGTTTTTT	CASSEFFRTGAYNTGELFF
TRBJ1-2	.	TRBV6-5	many	TGTGCCAGCAGTTACACGGGCAGGATTGATGGCTACACCTTC	CASSYTGRIDGYTF
TRBJ1-6	TRBD1	TRBV14	many	TGTGCCAGCACCCGAGGACCCGTGGACAGGGGATTGGAATCACCCCTCCACTTT	CASTRGPVDRGLESPLHF
TRBJ1-5	.	TRBV18	many	TGTGCCAGCTCACCCGCTTGGAATCAGCCCCAGCATTTT	CASSPAWNQPQHF
TRBJ1-2	.	TRBV20-1	few	TGCAGTGCTAGAGGAGGACGGCGACTACCAGGAGGCTACACCTTC	CSARGGRRLPGGYTF